This T cell receptor (beta chain) was recorded in a study of CD8+CD57+ T cells in acquired aplastic anemia. General study points: Roughly 30 CD8+ CDR3 sequences occurred in both the patients and the controls.

This CDR3 has 19 amino acids. With 1 base clipped from V and 0 bases from J, the junction kept 11 bases outside the gene matches. Germline V gene lookup returns CDR1 SGHRS and CDR2 YFSETQ. The TCR beta profiling, which covered VDJ combination and CDR3 sequence, was carried out using genomic DNA as the template. Each CDR3 protein is one row after TCRdb ran MiXCR on the reads. Of 250,000 to 300,000 distinct CDR3 sequences listed, 55% to 60% are singletons. This clonotype was recorded many times. The antigen remains undetermined. The chain uses TRBV5-1 and TRBJ2-2; 8 bases map to TRBD1. This clonotype was sampled from a human donor with severe aplastic anemia or a healthy control (not recorded which). Source material: sorted CD4+, CD8+, or CD8+CD57+ T cells (not recorded which) from PBMCs. CDR3 nucleotide sequence: TGCGCCAGCAGCTTGAACGTCAGGACAGGGACGGCGAACACCGGGGAGCTGTTTTTT. Its translation: CASSLNVRTGTANTGELFF.